These 7 T cell receptor beta chains were all obtained from the same sample, sequenced in a study of T-cell reconstitution after alpha-beta-depleted transplantation in children. Library preparation (for TCRbeta) was performed with unique molecular identifiers. TCRdb re-called the PCR reads through MiXCR, storing one row per CDR3 protein. The data show 150,000 to 200,000 distinct CDR3 sequences, with roughly 15% seen just once and about 13% held by the top ten. The sequencing used PBMCs from the stem cell graft donor, collected from the stem cell graft. These receptors originate from a human donor who donated a stem cell graft to a child with acute lymphoblastic leukemia.

This clonotype was observed at least ten times. J is TRBJ2-1 and V is TRBV11-2, with D perhaps assigned TRBD1 or TRBD2 (7 bases each). The length of the CDR3 is 23 residues. With 0 bases removed from V and 0 bases from J, the gap between germline ends came to 30 bases. CDR1 and CDR2 from the germline V gene are SGHAT and FQNNGV. The CDR3 spells CASSLDMRGQGLAALNSYNEQFF. Written as DNA, the CDR3 is TGTGCCAGCAGCTTAGATATGAGGGGGCAAGGCCTAGCGGCACTGAACTCCTACAATGAGCAGTTCTTC.

This clonotype was picked up many times. The chain recombines TRBV5-1 with TRBJ2-3; the match to TRBD2 covers 9 bases. The CDR3 contains 15 residues. V was clipped by 1 base and J by 5 bases; unmatched bases: 5. Per germline, CDR1 SGHRS and CDR2 YFSETQ. CDR3 in DNA: TGCGCCAGCAGCTTGCTAGCGGGGTCGGGAGATACGCAGTATTTT. It encodes CASSLLAGSGDTQYF.

Remarks on this clonotype: This may come from a read error, since a much larger clone is one base off. The V gene is TRBV7-2, the J gene TRBJ2-3, with TRBD1 as a possible D gene (6 bases). The CDR3 has 13 residues. Germline assignment: CDR1 SGHTA and CDR2 FQGNSA. In DNA form, the CDR3 reads TGTGCCATCAGCCTTAGGGGGAGCGATACGCAGTATTTT. Amino acid sequence: CAISLRGSDTQYF.

The chain's CDR3 is CASSRQGSGQPQHF. As DNA, the CDR3 is TGTGCCAGCAGCCGACAGGGATCGGGTCAGCCCCAGCATTTT. The genes are TRBV12-3 or TRBV12-4 and TRBJ1-5, with TRBD1 matching over 7 bases. This CDR3 has 14 amino acids. V lost 6 bases, J lost 6 bases, and 8 bases stayed unmatched.

This clonotype was recorded at least ten times. The rearrangement uses TRBV29-1 and TRBJ2-5; 8 nucleotides match TRBD1. J gave up 5 bases and V 8 bases, and 7 bases lay outside the gene matches. The CDR3 has 12 residues. Germline loops: CDR1 SQVTM, CDR2 ANQGSEA. CDR3 sequence reads: CSISRGQETQYF. The CDR3 DNA reads as TGCAGCATCTCCAGGGGGCAGGAGACCCAGTACTTC.

This clonotype was recorded many times. The V call is TRBV29-1, the J call TRBJ2-7; TRBD1 aligns across 7 bases. V shed 6 bases, J shed 5 bases, and the junction held 16 bases outside the gene matches. Germline-derived CDR1 and CDR2 are SQVTM and ANQGSEA. The CDR3 covers 15 residues. CDR3 nucleotide sequence: TGCAGCGTCGCGGTCGGGACAGTAGAACGGAACGAGCAGTACTTC. Its translation is CSVAVGTVERNEQYF.

As for this clonotype: This clone may be a read error of a much larger clone one base away. V gene TRBV20-1 combines with J gene TRBJ2-1; 10 bases are shared with TRBD2. Germline CDR1 DFQATT, CDR2 SNEGSKA (reference sequence). The CDR3 is 16 residues long. In DNA, the CDR3 is TGCACTGCTAGCAGCGGACTAGCGGCCAGAGTGAATGAGCAGTTCTTC. Residues: CTASSGLAARVNEQFF.